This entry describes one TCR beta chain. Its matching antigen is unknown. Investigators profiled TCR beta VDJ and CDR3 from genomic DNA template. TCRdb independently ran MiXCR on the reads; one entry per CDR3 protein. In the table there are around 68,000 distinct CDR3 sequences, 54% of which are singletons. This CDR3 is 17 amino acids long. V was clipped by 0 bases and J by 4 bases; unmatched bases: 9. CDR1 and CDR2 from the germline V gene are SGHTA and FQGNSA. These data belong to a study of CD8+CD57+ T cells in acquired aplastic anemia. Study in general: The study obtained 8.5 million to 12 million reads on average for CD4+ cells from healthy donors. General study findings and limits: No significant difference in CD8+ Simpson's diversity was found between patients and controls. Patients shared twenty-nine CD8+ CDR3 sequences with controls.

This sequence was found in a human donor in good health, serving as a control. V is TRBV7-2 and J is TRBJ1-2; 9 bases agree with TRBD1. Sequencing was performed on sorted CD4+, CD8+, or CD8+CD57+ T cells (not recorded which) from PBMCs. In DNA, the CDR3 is TGTGCCAGCAGCTTAGCCGGGACAGGGAAGGATGCCTATGGCTACACCTTC. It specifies CASSLAGTGKDAYGYTF.